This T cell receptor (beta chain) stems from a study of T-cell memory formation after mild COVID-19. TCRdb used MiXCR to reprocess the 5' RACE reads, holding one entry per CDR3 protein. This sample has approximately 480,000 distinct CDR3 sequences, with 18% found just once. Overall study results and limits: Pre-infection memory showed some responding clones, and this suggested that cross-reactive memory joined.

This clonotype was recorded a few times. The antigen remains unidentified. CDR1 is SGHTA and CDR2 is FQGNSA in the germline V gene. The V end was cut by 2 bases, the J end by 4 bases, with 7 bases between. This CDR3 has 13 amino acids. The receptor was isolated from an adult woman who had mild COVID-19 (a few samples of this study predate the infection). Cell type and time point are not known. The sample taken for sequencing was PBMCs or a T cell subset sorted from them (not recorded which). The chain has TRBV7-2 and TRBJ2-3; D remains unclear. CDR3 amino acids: CASSLSLPDTQYF. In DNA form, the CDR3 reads TGTGCCAGCAGCTTATCCTTACCAGATACGCAGTATTTT. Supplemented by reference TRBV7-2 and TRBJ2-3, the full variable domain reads GAGVSQSPSNKVTEKGKDVELRCDPISGHTALYWYRQSLGQGLEFLIYFQGNSAPDKSGLPSDRFSAERTGGSVSTLTIQRTQQEDSAVYLCASSLSLPDTQYFGPGTRLTVL.